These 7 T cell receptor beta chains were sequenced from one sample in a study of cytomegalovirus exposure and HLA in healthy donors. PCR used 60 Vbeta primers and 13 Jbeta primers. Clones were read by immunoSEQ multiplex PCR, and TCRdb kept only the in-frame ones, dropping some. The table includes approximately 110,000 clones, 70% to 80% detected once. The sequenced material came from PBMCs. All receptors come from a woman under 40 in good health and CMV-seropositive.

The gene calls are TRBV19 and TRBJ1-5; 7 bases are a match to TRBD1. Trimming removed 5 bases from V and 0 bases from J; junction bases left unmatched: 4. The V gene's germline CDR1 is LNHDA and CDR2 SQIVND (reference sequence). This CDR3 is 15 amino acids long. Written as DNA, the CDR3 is TGTGCCAGTAGTGGACAGGTGTATAGCAATCAGCCCCAGCATTTT. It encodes CASSGQVYSNQPQHF.

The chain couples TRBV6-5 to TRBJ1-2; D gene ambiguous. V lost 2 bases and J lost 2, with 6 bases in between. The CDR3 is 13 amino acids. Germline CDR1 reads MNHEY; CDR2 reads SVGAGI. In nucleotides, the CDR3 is TGTGCCAGCAGTTACACAGTAAACTATGGCTACACCTTC. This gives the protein CASSYTVNYGYTF.

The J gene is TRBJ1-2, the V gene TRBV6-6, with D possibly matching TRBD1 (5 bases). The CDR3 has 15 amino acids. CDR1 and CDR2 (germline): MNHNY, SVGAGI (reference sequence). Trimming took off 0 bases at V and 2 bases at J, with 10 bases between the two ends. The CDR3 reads CASSYSEGLNYGYTF. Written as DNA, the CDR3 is TGTGCCAGCAGTTACTCGGAGGGGCTCAACTATGGCTACACCTTC.

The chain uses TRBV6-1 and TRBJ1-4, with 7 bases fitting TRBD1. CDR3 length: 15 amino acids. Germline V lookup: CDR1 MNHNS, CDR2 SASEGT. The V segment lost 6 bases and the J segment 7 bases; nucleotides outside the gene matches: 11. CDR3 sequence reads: CASRISGQKVEKLFF. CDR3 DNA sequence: TGTGCCAGCAGAATATCGGGACAGAAAGTTGAAAAACTGTTTTTT.

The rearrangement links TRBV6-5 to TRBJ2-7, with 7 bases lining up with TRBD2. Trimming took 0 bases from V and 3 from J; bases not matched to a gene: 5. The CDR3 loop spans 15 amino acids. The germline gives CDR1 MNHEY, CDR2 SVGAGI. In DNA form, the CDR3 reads TGTGCCAGCAGTTACTCCACTAGCGACAGCTACGAGCAGTACTTC. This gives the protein CASSYSTSDSYEQYF.

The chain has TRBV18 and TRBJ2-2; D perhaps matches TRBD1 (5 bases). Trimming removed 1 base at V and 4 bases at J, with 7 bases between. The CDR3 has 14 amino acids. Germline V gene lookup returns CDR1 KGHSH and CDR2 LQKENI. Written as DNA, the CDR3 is TGTGCCAGCTCACCACGGCAGGGCACCGGGGAGCTGTTTTTT. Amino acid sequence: CASSPRQGTGELFF.

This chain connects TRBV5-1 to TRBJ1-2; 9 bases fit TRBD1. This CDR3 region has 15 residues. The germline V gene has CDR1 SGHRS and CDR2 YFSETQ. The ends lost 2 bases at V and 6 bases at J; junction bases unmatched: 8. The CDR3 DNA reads TGCGCCAGCAGCTTAACGGGACAGGGCGTTGATGGCTACACCTTC. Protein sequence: CASSLTGQGVDGYTF. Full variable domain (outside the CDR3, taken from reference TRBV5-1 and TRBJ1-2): KAGVTQTPRYLIKTRGQQVTLSCSPISGHRSVSWYQQTPGQGLQFLFEYFSETQRNKGNFPGRFSGRQFSNSRSEMNVSTLELGDSALYLCASSLTGQGVDGYTFGSGTRLTVV.